The 8 T cell receptor beta chains listed next were all sequenced from one sample in a study of blood T cell repertoires in COVID-19. Measured with immunoSEQ multiplex PCR; TCRdb has only the in-frame clones, and not every one. The table lists some 120,000 clones, 84% of them singletons. Sequencing was carried out using peripheral blood. These receptors came from a woman under 40 who had recovered from COVID-19.

Note on this clone: The same CDR3 can be traced to other DNA sequences in this sample. The J gene is TRBJ2-1, the V gene TRBV6-5, with a possible D match to TRBD2 (6 bases). The CDR3 totals 14 residues. V was shortened by 7 bases and J by 5 bases, with 15 bases between the two germline ends. Germline V lookup: CDR1 MNHEY, CDR2 SVGAGI. This chain's CDR3 is CASMRDRGNNEQFF. The CDR3 DNA reads TGTGCCAGCATGCGGGACCGGGGGAACAATGAGCAGTTCTTC.

The chain joins TRBV18 to TRBJ2-1, with D uncertain. Trimming took off 1 base at V and 5 bases at J, with 6 bases between the two ends. CDR3 length equals 13 residues. CDR1 and CDR2 (germline): KGHSH, LQKENI. DNA of the CDR3: TGTGCCAGCTCACCACGGGCCGACAATGAGCAGTTCTTC. Translating it yields CASSPRADNEQFF.

The chain recombines TRBV30 with TRBJ2-1; 8 bases are shared with TRBD2. The CDR3 totals 15 residues. Germline CDR1 reads GTSNPN; CDR2 reads SVGIG (reference sequence). V trimming: 3 bases; J trimming: 6 bases; junction bases outside the gene matches: 10. CDR3 sequence (DNA): TGTGCCTGGAGGAGTCTCGGGGGGGTTATCAATGAGCAGTTCTTC. Residues: CAWRSLGGVINEQFF.

The rearrangement uses TRBV9 and TRBJ2-3, with a weak D call TRBD2 (6 bases). The CDR3 length is 15 residues. CDR1 and CDR2 (germline): SGDLS, YYNGEE. Trimming took 4 bases from V and 0 from J, leaving 12 bases between them. Written as DNA, the CDR3 is TGTGCCAGCAGCTTGAGCGGACTAAGCACAGATACGCAGTATTTT. It specifies CASSLSGLSTDTQYF.

A few counts support this clone. This rearrangement joins TRBV19 to TRBJ1-4; the match to TRBD1 covers 8 bases. V dropped 8 bases and J dropped 10; count of bases not matched to a gene: 9. The CDR3 totals 13 residues. Germline CDR1 and CDR2: LNHDA and SQIVND (reference sequence). The CDR3 bases are TGTGCCAGTTCCACAGGGGGTAGTCGAAAACTGTTTTTT. It encodes CASSTGGSRKLFF.

The chain couples TRBV29-1 to TRBJ1-1; 8 bases map to TRBD1. CDR3 length: 15 amino acids. Germline V gene sequence: CDR1 SQVTM, CDR2 ANQGSEA. The V segment lost 2 bases and the J segment 3 bases; nucleotides outside the gene matches: 8. The CDR3 region is CSVENARQGYTEAFF. Written as DNA, the CDR3 is TGCAGCGTTGAAAACGCCAGACAGGGGTACACTGAAGCTTTCTTT.

In its sample, this clone was seen a few times. The chain is built from TRBV2 and TRBJ2-7; 9 bases fit TRBD2. Trimming removed 4 bases from V and 5 bases from J; junction bases left unmatched: 12. Per germline, CDR1 SNHLY and CDR2 FYNNEI. This CDR3 has 16 residues. Here the CDR3 DNA reads TGTGCCAGCAGTGGTTTGATCGGACTAGCGAGCAACGAGCAGTACTTC. This sequence encodes CASSGLIGLASNEQYF.

There are a few counts of this clone. The J gene is TRBJ1-1, the V gene TRBV7-9; the D gene is possibly TRBD1 (6 bases). The CDR3 is 12 amino acids. V lost 8 bases, J lost 7 bases, and 14 bases lay in between. Germline CDR1 SEHNR, CDR2 FQNEAQ (reference sequence). CDR3 sequence (DNA): TGTGCCAGCGTCGGGACATTTGTTGAAGCTTTCTTT. It specifies CASVGTFVEAFF.